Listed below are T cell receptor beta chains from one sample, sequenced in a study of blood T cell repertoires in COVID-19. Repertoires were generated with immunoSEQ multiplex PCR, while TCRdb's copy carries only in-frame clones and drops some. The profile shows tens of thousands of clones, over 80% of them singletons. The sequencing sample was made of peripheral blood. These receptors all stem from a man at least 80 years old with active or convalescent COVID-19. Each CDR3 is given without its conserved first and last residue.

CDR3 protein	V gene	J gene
ASSLSGTGNTGELF	TRBV7-8	TRBJ2-2
ASGRGQLNEQF	TRBV12-5	TRBJ2-1
ASSQVGGRTLH	TRBV3-1/TRBV3-2	TRBJ1-6
ASSTDGNSNQPQH	TRBV19	TRBJ1-5
ASSLGRTATTMNTEAF	TRBV5-1	TRBJ1-1
ASSQELTGRVRTDTQY	TRBV4-3	TRBJ2-3
ASGKAGLNGYT	TRBV27	TRBJ1-2
ASSLGSSYNEQF	TRBV5-5	TRBJ2-1
ASSQVFPPRGGHQETQY	TRBV4-1	TRBJ2-5
ASNDGQRIRETEAF	TRBV28	TRBJ1-1
ASSPTGAGYEQY	TRBV7-2	TRBJ2-7
ASSQGQGEQF	TRBV4-3	TRBJ2-1
ASSVEAGGLGEQY	TRBV9	TRBJ2-7
ASSLTGSEKLF	TRBV12-3/TRBV12-4	TRBJ1-4
ASSQDGGNSPLH	TRBV4-2	TRBJ1-6
ASSQHYEQY	TRBV3-1/TRBV3-2	TRBJ2-7
ASRPSTMNTEAF	TRBV5-1	TRBJ1-1
AISATGQGLSYEQY	TRBV10-3	TRBJ2-7
SASSGRPTDTQY	TRBV20-1	TRBJ2-3
AWSADRDQPQH	TRBV30	TRBJ1-5
SVGSSAPLHHEQF	TRBV29-1	TRBJ2-1
ASSTAHNQPQH	TRBV19	TRBJ1-5
ASSPSPRNTQY	TRBV28	TRBJ2-3
ASSLVAGREQY	TRBV5-6	TRBJ2-7